Shown below are 19 T cell receptor beta chains from a single sample sequenced in a study of shared clonotypes between healthy human individuals. Profiled with immunoSEQ multiplex PCR; TCRdb holds only in-frame clones, not every one. The sample includes about 960,000 clones, approximately 80% of them seen just once. The source material was memory CD4+ T cells sorted from blood. Stated subset: CD45RA-negative fraction. These receptor sequences come from a man aged 18 to 29 in good health.

V and J are TRBV9 and TRBJ2-1; 10 positions agree with TRBD2. V was clipped by 4 bases and J by 2 bases; unmatched bases: 3. Germline CDR1 and CDR2: SGDLS and YYNGEE. The CDR3 totals 15 residues. CDR3 DNA: TGTGCCAGCAGCTCAACTAGCGGGACCTACAATGAGCAGTTCTTC. Protein: CASSSTSGTYNEQFF.

This clone was recorded at least ten times. V and J are TRBV7-8 and TRBJ1-1; D perhaps matches TRBD1 (6 bases). This CDR3 contains 16 residues. Between the trimmed V and J ends, which lost 5 bases and 3 bases, there was a span of 19 bases. The germline V gene has CDR1 SGHVS and CDR2 FQNEAQ. In nucleotides, the CDR3 is TGTGCCAGCAGCCCAGGACACGAAACAGGGCACACTGAAGCTTTCTTT. It encodes CASSPGHETGHTEAFF.

The chain uses TRBV7-9 and TRBJ2-4, with D perhaps TRBD1 (6 bases). CDR1 and CDR2 (germline): SEHNR, FQNEAQ (reference sequence). Trimming took 5 bases from V and 3 from J, leaving 26 bases between them. This CDR3 has 19 amino acids. In nucleotides, the CDR3 is TGTGCCAGCAGCCCCATCTATAGTGGGACATACCATGGCAAAAACATTCAGTACTTC. Its translation is CASSPIYSGTYHGKNIQYF.

This clone was counted only a few times. The rearrangement uses TRBV20-1 and TRBJ1-2; 8 nucleotides align to TRBD1. Germline assignment: CDR1 DFQATT and CDR2 SNEGSKA (reference sequence). The CDR3 length is 11 residues. The CDR3: CSRDRNYGYTF. CDR3 DNA sequence: TGCAGCCGGGACAGGAACTATGGCTACACCTTC.

The gene calls are TRBV6-5 and TRBJ2-3; 9 nucleotides agree with TRBD1. J was trimmed by 4 bases and V by 4 bases; bases with no gene match: 9. Germline CDR1 MNHEY, CDR2 SVGAGI. The CDR3 has 16 amino acids. The CDR3 sequence is CASSFSTGTGSDTQYF. CDR3 DNA sequence: TGTGCCAGCAGTTTCTCAACCGGGACAGGGTCAGATACGCAGTATTTT.

This sequence joins TRBV5-1 and TRBJ2-7; a weak D match, TRBD2 (6 bases). CDR1 and CDR2 (germline): SGHRS, YFSETQ. V was trimmed by 4 bases and J by 6 bases, leaving 20 bases between them. CDR3 length equals 15 residues. CDR3 in amino acids: CASSPLGGEVGEQYF. The CDR3 DNA is TGCGCCAGCAGCCCGCTGGGGGGTGAGGTTGGCGAGCAGTACTTC.

This clone was seen just once. V and J are TRBV6-1 and TRBJ1-1; D unresolved. Germline V gene lookup returns CDR1 MNHNS and CDR2 SASEGT. CDR3 length equals 12 residues. Between the trimmed V and J ends, which lost 4 bases and 5 bases, there was a span of 8 bases. Here the CDR3 reads CASSALRTEAFF. The CDR3 nucleotides read TGTGCCAGCAGTGCCCTTAGGACTGAAGCTTTCTTT.

The rearrangement links TRBV18 to TRBJ1-3, with 9 bases fitting TRBD1. The CDR3 totals 14 residues. J gave up 0 bases and V 11 bases, and 5 bases lay outside the gene matches. Germline V gives CDR1 KGHSH, CDR2 LQKENI. CDR3 coding DNA: TGTGCCGGGACAGGGTCGATCTCTGGAAACACCATATATTTT. Translation: CAGTGSISGNTIYF.

The V and J genes are TRBV5-5 and TRBJ1-1, with 10 bases fitting TRBD1. CDR1 is SGHKS, CDR2 YYEKEE, per germline (reference sequence). The CDR3 is 16 residues long. J was trimmed by 1 base and V by 1 base; bases with no gene match: 4. CDR3 protein: CASSLMGQGTNTEAFF. The CDR3 nucleotides read TGTGCCAGCAGCTTGATGGGACAGGGGACGAACACTGAAGCTTTCTTT. Full variable domain (remainder filled in from reference TRBV5-5 and TRBJ1-1): DAGVTQSPTHLIKTRGQQVTLRCSPISGHKSVSWYQQVLGQGPQFIFQYYEKEERGRGNFPDRFSARQFPNYSSELNVNALLLGDSALYLCASSLMGQGTNTEAFFGQGTRLTVV.

V is TRBV29-1 and J is TRBJ2-3; 9 nucleotides align to TRBD2. The germline V gene has CDR1 SQVTM and CDR2 ANQGSEA. Trimming cost V 7 bases and J 6 bases; bases outside gene matches: 8. The CDR3 spans 13 residues. CDR3 region: CSAASGARDTQYF. CDR3 sequence (DNA): TGCAGCGCAGCTAGCGGGGCGCGGGATACGCAGTATTTT.

Comments on this clone: Other DNA sequences from this sample encode an identical CDR3 as well. The chain is built from TRBV6-5 and TRBJ1-1, with D unresolved. Germline-derived CDR1 and CDR2 are MNHEY and SVGAGI. Trimming pared 4 bases from V and 5 bases from J, leaving 11 bases between. The CDR3 contains 13 residues. CDR3 sequence (DNA): TGTGCCAGCAGTTCGGGAGGGAGGACTGAAGCTTTCTTT. Residues: CASSSGGRTEAFF.

The CDR3 nucleotides read TGTGCCACCGGGACCCACACCGGGGAGCTGTTTTTT. Its translation: CATGTHTGELFF. V gene TRBV7-3 combines with J gene TRBJ2-2; D assignment may be TRBD1 or TRBD2 (5 bases each). There are 12 residues in the CDR3. V lost 10 bases and J 3 bases, leaving 9 bases between the germline ends. Germline loops: CDR1 SGHTA, CDR2 FQGTGA. Full variable domain (outside the CDR3, taken from reference TRBV7-3 and TRBJ2-2): GAGVSQTPSNKVTEKGKYVELRCDPISGHTALYWYRQSLGQGPEFLIYFQGTGAADDSGLPNDRFFAVRPEGSVSTLKIQRTERGDSAVYLCATGTHTGELFFGEGSRLTVL.

The chain employs TRBV11-2 and TRBJ2-7; D is ambiguous. This CDR3 comprises 12 residues. V dropped 1 base and J dropped 6 bases, with 7 bases sitting between them. Germline V gene sequence: CDR1 SGHAT, CDR2 FQNNGV. The CDR3 DNA follows: TGTGCCAGCAGCTTAGGATTCTCCGAGCAGTACTTC. Protein sequence: CASSLGFSEQYF.

The chain is built from TRBV25-1 and TRBJ1-4; the D gene is possibly TRBD1 (5 bases). The CDR3 sequence is 12 residues long. CDR1 is MGHDK and CDR2 is SYGVNS in the germline V gene. Trimming removed 8 bases from V and 8 bases from J, with 12 bases in between. CDR3 coding DNA: TGTGCCAGCTCGGGGGTGGGAGAAAAACTGTTTTTT. The encoded protein is CASSGVGEKLFF.

This sequence joins TRBV29-1 and TRBJ2-7; 12 bases line up with TRBD1. The CDR3 length is 17 residues. Germline V gene data show CDR1 as SQVTM and CDR2 as ANQGSEA. Trimming cost V 3 bases and J 5 bases; bases outside gene matches: 14. The CDR3 sequence: CSVEAGLRDRGLDEQYF. The CDR3 DNA follows: TGCAGCGTTGAGGCTGGGCTCCGGGACAGGGGGCTGGACGAGCAGTACTTC.

CDR3 region: CASSATVLNTEAFF. CDR3 bases: TGCGCCAGCAGCGCGACGGTCCTGAACACTGAAGCTTTCTTT. The V call is TRBV5-1, the J call TRBJ1-1; no firm D call. The CDR3 has 14 amino acids. Germline V gives CDR1 SGHRS, CDR2 YFSETQ. V lost 4 bases and J lost 0, with 10 bases in between.

This clone showed up many times. CDR3 region: CASSLTGVTTDTQYF. In DNA, the CDR3 is TGTGCCAGCAGTCTTACAGGGGTCACCACAGATACGCAGTATTTT. This chain uses TRBV27 with TRBJ2-3; 7 bases line up with TRBD1. The CDR3 totals 15 residues. In germline, CDR1 is MNHEY, CDR2 SMNVEV (reference sequence). J was trimmed by 2 bases and V by 5 bases; bases with no gene match: 7.

Regarding this clone: This may be a read error, as it is one base from a much larger clone. Other DNA sequences in this sample translate to the same CDR3. The genes are TRBV7-9 and TRBJ2-7, with no clear D. The CDR3 consists of 12 residues. Deletions cut 1 base from V and 2 bases from J, with 3 bases between. Germline V gene sequence: CDR1 SEHNR, CDR2 FQNEAQ (reference sequence). CDR3 DNA sequence: TGTGCCAGCAGCTTAGGGACCTACGAGCAGTACTTC. This gives the protein CASSLGTYEQYF.

V usage is TRBV30 and J usage is TRBJ2-7, with 8 bases fitting TRBD1. V dropped 4 bases and J dropped 6; count of bases not matched to a gene: 2. Germline V gene lookup returns CDR1 GTSNPN and CDR2 SVGIG (reference sequence). The CDR3 contains 11 residues. The CDR3 DNA is TGTGCCTGGACCACAGGGGGCGAGCAGTACTTC. This sequence encodes CAWTTGGEQYF.